This TCR beta chain comes out of a study of PD-L1 blockade in urothelial cancer. Study-level background: The number of prior chemotherapy regimens per patient was 0 to 3. Median T cell yield per blood sample was about 140,000 cells. Findings and limits, study-wide: More expansion of tumor-associated blood clones, seen at 3 weeks, marked durable-benefit patients.

Trimming took 4 bases from V and 7 from J; bases not matched to a gene: 9. Germline lookup yields CDR1 MDHEN and CDR2 SYDVKM. The CDR3 totals 14 residues. Time point described: pretreatment peripheral blood. This clone occurred a few times. Its target is not known. In each PCR, synthetic TCR analog templates were spiked in. Only in-frame clones appear in the TCRdb table, and some are missing; sequencing was by immunoSEQ multiplex PCR. The repertoire consists of 45,000 to 60,000 clones, with approximately 78% occurring once and the leading ten covering roughly 1.9%. This TCR came from a man in his forties or fifties with urothelial cancer. The J gene is TRBJ2-7, the V gene TRBV28; 8 bases line up with TRBD1. This material consisted of PBMCs, taken around atezolizumab (anti-PD-L1) treatment. CDR3 loop: CASSSHQGAQEQYV. The CDR3 DNA reads as TGTGCCAGCAGTTCCCATCAGGGGGCGCAGGAGCAGTACGTC.